The 2 T cell receptor beta chains given below trace back to one sample, sequenced in a study of T cells in Graves' hyperthyroidism and ophthalmopathy. It was RNA transcripts that yielded the amplified TCR beta CDR3 regions. HTBI primers drove first-round RT-PCR of the TCR CDR3. TCRdb used MiXCR to reprocess the multiplex PCR reads, holding one entry per CDR3 protein. Seen here are roughly 700,000 distinct CDR3 sequences, over 35% observed once, and the top ten hold around 30%. The sample comprised blood. All receptors come from a woman in her forties with Graves' hyperthyroidism.

This clonotype was seen only once. It is likely a read error, because the conserved phenylalanine at the end of the CDR3 is missing. The chain combines TRBV7-2 with TRBJ1-2; 7 bases match TRBD1. CDR1 and CDR2 from the germline V gene are SGHTA and FQGNSA. V lost 1 base and J lost 8; bases outside the gene matches: 7. The CDR3 consists of 14 residues. CDR3 protein: CASSLGTGVGGYTS. The CDR3, as DNA: TGTGCCAGCAGCTTAGGGACAGGCGTTGGGGGCTACACCTCC.

The genes are TRBV6-1 and TRBJ2-2, with 7 bases lining up with TRBD2. Germline V gene data show CDR1 as MNHNS and CDR2 as SASEGT. Trimming at V came to 8 bases and at J to 4 bases, leaving 7 bases not matched to a gene. CDR3 length: 14 residues. This CDR3 is CASGRAGRTGELFF. CDR3 in DNA: TGTGCCAGCGGGAGAGCGGGACGCACCGGGGAGCTGTTTTTT.